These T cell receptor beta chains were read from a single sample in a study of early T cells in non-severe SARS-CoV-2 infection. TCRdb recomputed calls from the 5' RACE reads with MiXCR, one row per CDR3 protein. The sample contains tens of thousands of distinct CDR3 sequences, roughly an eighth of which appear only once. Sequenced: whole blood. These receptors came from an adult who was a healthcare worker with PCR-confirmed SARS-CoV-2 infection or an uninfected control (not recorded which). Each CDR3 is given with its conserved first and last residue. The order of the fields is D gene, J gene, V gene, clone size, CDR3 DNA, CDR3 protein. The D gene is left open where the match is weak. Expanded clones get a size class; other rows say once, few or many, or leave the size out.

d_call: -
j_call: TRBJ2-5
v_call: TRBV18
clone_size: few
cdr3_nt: TGTGCCAGCTCACCATACCTCCAGGGGCGAGCAGAGACCCAGTACTTC
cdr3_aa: CASSPYLQGRAETQYF

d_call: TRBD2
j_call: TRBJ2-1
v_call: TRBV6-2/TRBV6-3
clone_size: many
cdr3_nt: TGTGCCAGCAGTGTACTAGCGGGGGCGTTGGGGGAGCAGTTCTTC
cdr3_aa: CASSVLAGALGEQFF

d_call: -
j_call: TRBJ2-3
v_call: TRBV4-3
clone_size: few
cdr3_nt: TGCGCCAGCAGCCCCGGGCCCGGACGCGATACGCAGTATTTT
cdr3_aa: CASSPGPGRDTQYF

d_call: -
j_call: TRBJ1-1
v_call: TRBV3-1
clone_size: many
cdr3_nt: TGTGCCAGCAGTCAGAGGACAAATGAAGCTTTCTTT
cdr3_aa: CASSQRTNEAFF

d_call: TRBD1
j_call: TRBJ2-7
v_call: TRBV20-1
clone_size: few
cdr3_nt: TGCAGTGCTAGAGGCACAGGGGACGAGCAGTACTTC
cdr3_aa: CSARGTGDEQYF

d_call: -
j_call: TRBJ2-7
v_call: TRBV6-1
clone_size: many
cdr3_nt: TGTGCCAGCAGGAGGTCTAGCGTCTACGAGCAGTACTTC
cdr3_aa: CASRRSSVYEQYF

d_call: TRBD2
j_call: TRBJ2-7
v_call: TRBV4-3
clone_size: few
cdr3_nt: TGCGCCAGCAGCCAAACTCGGGCTAGCGGGAGGGCTAACGAGCAGTACTTC
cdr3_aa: CASSQTRASGRANEQYF

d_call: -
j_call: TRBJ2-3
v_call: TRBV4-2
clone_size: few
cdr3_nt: TGTGCCAGCAGCCCCCCGACCCGTGGGGCGCAGTATTTT
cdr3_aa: CASSPPTRGAQYF

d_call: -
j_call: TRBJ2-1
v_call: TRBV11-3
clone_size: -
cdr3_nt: TGTGCCAGCAACCCACCAGGGTCCTACAATGAGCAGTTCTTC
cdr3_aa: CASNPPGSYNEQFF

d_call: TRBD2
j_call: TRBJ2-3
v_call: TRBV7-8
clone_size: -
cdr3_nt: TGTGCCAGCAGCTTGGCTAGCGGACCCACAGATACGCAGTATTTT
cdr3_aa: CASSLASGPTDTQYF

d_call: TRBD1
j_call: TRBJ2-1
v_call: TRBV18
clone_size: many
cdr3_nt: TGTGCCAGCTCAACCTGGACAGGGGGTCGTTTGAATGAGCAGTTCTTC
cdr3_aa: CASSTWTGGRLNEQFF

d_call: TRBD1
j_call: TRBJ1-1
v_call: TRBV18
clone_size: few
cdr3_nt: TGTGCCAGCTCACACCGACAGGGGAGAGGTGACACTGAAGCTTTCTTT
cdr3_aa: CASSHRQGRGDTEAFF

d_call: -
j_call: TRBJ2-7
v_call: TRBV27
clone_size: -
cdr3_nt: TGTGCCAGCAGTTTTGGGTGGGGGGACGAGCAGTACTTC
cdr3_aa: CASSFGWGDEQYF

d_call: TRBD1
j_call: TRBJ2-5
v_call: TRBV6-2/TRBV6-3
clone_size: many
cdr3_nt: TGTGCCAGCAGTTCGCACGAACAGGGGCGGACCCAGTACTTC
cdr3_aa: CASSSHEQGRTQYF

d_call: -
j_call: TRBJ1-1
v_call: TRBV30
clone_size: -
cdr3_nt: TGTGCCTGGAGTCTGGCTAAGAACACTGAAGCTTTCTTT
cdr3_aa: CAWSLAKNTEAFF

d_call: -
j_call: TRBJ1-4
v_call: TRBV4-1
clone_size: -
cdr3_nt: TGCGCCAGCAGCCAAGTAGGGTCGACCAATGAAAAACTGTTTTTT
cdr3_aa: CASSQVGSTNEKLFF

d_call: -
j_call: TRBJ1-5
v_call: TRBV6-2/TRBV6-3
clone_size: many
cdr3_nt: TGTGCCAGCAGCTTGTTGGGGGGAAATCAGCCCCAGCATTTT
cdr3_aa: CASSLLGGNQPQHF

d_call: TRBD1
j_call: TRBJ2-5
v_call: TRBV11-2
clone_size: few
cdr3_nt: TGTGCCAGCAGCTTGACAGGGTGGGTCGGCGAGACCCAGTACTTC
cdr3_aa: CASSLTGWVGETQYF

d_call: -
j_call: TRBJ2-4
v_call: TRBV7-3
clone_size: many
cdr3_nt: TGTGCCAGCAGCTTAGTGAGTCGAAGCAAAAACATTCAGTACTTC
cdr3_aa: CASSLVSRSKNIQYF

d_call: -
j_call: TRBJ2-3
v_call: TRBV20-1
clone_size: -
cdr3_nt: TGCAGTGCCCCCCCTGCGGGGGATACGCAGTATTTT
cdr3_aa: CSAPPAGDTQYF

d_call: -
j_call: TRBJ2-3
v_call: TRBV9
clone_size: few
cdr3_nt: TGTGCCAGTAAGGAGGACCCTAGCACAGATACGCAGTATTTT
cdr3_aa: CASKEDPSTDTQYF

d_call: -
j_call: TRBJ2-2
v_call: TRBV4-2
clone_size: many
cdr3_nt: TGTGCCAGCAGCCATCTCAGGTCCACCTATACCATGAACACCGGGGAGCTGTTTTTT
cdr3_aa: CASSHLRSTYTMNTGELFF

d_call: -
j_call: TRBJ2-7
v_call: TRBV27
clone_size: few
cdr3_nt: TGTGCCAGCAGTTCGCTAGGGTACGAGCAGTACTTC
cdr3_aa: CASSSLGYEQYF

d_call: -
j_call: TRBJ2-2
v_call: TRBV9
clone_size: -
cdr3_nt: TGTGCCAGCAGTGTATCATTTGGACTGGACACCGGGGAGCTGTTTTTT
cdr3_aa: CASSVSFGLDTGELFF

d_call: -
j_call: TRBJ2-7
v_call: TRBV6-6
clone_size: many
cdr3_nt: TGTGCCAGCAGTGAATGGGGGGCGCGGAAGGAGCAGTACTTC
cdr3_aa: CASSEWGARKEQYF

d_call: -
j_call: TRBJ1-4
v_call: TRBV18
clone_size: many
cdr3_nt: TGTGCCAGCTCACCAAGGGGTAGTGAAAAACTGTTTTTT
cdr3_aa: CASSPRGSEKLFF

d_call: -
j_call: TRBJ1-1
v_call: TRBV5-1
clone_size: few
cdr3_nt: TGCGCCAGCAGCTTACAAGTGACAGGCCACACTGAAGCTTTCTTT
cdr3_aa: CASSLQVTGHTEAFF

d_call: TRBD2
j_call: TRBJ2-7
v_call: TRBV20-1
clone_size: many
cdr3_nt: TGCAGTGGTGGCGGGACTACTTCCTACGAGCAGTACTTC
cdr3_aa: CSGGGTTSYEQYF

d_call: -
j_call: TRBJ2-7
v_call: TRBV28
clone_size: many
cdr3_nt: TGTGCCAGCGGTGGTATATACGAGCAGTACTTC
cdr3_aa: CASGGIYEQYF

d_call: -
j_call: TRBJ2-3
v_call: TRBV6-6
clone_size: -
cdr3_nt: TGTGCCAGCAGTCCCGGGACTTCCACAGATACGCAGTATTTT
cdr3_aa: CASSPGTSTDTQYF

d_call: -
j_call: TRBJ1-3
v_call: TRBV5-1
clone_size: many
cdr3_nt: TGCGCCAGCAGCTTGGAAGGACCTGGAAACACCATATATTTT
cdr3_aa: CASSLEGPGNTIYF

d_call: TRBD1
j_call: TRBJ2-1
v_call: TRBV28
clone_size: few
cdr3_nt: TGTGCCAGCAGCTTAGGCGGACAGGGTAAAAATGAGCAGTTCTTC
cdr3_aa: CASSLGGQGKNEQFF

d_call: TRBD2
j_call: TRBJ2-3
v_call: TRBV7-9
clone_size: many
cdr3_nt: TGTGCCAGCAGCTTAATAGCGGGAAGGACAGATACGCAGTATTTT
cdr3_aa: CASSLIAGRTDTQYF

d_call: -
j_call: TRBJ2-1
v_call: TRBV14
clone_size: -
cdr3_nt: TGTGCCAGCAGCCCAAGGACAAACAATGAGCAGTTCTTC
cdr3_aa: CASSPRTNNEQFF

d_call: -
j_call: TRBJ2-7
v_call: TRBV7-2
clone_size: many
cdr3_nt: TGTGCCAGCAGCACGCCGGGACTTAACGTCTACGAGCAGTACTTC
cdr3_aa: CASSTPGLNVYEQYF

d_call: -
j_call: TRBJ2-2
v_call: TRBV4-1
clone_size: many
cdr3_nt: TGCGCCAGCAGCCAAGAGTCCAGGATCGCGAACACCGGGGAGCTGTTTTTT
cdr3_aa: CASSQESRIANTGELFF

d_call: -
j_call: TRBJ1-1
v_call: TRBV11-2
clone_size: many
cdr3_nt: TGTGCCAGCAGCTTCCGCAAGACTGAAGCTTTCTTT
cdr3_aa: CASSFRKTEAFF

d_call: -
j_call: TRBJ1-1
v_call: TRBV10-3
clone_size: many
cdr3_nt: TGTGCCATCAGACAGAGAGACACTGAAGCTTTCTTT
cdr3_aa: CAIRQRDTEAFF

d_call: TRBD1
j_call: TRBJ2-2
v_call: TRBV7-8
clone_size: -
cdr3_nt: TGTGCCAGCAGCACCGGGACAGTAGGTCCCGGGGAGCTGTTTTTT
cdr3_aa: CASSTGTVGPGELFF

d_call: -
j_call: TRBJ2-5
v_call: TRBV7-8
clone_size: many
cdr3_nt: TGTGCCAGCAGCCATGGACAGAAAGAGACCCAGTACTTC
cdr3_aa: CASSHGQKETQYF

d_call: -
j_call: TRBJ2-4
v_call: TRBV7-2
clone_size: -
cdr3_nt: TGTGCCAGCAGCTTTTCCGGCGACAAAGCCAAAAACATTCAGTACTTC
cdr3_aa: CASSFSGDKAKNIQYF

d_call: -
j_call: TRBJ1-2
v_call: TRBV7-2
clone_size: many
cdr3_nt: TGTGCCAGCAGCATAACTACATATGGCTACACCTTC
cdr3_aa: CASSITTYGYTF

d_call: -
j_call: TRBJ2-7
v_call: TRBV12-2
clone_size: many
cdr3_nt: TGTGCAAGTCGCTCCCAGTTCATAGATGTCAGGTTCTTCTACGAGCAGTACTTC
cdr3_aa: CASRSQFIDVRFFYEQYF

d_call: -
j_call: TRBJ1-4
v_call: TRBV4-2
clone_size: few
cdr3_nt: TGTGCCAGCAGCCAAGACCGCCTTCGAGTACTTAATGAAAAACTGTTTTTT
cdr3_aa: CASSQDRLRVLNEKLFF

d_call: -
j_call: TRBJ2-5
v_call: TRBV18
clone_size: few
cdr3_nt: TGTGCCAGCTCACCACCGGGCACCTACCAAGAGACCCAGTACTTC
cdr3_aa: CASSPPGTYQETQYF

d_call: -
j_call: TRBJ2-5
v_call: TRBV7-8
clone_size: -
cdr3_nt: TGTGCCAGCAGCTTAGGGTCGGAGACCCAGTACTTC
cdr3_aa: CASSLGSETQYF

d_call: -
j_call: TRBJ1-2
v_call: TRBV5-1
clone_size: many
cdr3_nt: TGCGCCAGCAGCCCGGGGCAGGGGCACTATGGCTACACCTTC
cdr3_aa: CASSPGQGHYGYTF

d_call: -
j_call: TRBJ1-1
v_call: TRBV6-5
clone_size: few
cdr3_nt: TGTGCCAGCACCAAAAGCGGATACACTGAAGCTTTCTTT
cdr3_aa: CASTKSGYTEAFF

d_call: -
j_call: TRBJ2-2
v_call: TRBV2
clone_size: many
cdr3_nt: TGTGCCAGCTATGGGGACACCTTCACCGGGGAGCTGTTTTTT
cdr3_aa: CASYGDTFTGELFF